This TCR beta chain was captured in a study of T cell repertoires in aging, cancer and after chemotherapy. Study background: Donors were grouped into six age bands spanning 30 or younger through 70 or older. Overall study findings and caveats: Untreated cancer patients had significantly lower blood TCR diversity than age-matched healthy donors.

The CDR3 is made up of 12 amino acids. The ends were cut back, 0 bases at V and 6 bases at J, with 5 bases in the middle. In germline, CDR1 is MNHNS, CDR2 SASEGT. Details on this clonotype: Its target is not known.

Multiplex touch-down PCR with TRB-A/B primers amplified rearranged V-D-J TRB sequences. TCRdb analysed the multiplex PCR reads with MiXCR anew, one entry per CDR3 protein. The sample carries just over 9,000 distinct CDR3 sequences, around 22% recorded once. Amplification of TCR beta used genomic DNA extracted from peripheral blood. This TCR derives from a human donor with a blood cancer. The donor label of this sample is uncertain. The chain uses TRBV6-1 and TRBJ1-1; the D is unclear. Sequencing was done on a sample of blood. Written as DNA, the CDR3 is TGTGCCAGCAGTGAAGCCGGGGCTGAAGCTTTCTTT. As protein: CASSEAGAEAFF.